What follows are 25 T cell receptor beta chains derived from one specimen sequenced in a study of cytomegalovirus exposure and HLA in healthy donors. The PCR employed 60 Vbeta primers together with 13 Jbeta primers. The method was immunoSEQ multiplex PCR; TCRdb's version includes in-frame clones alone and lacks a portion of them. The data hold around 95,000 clones, with approximately 80% observed a single time. Input material: PBMCs. The receptors shown here come from a man younger than 40 in good health and CMV-seropositive.

V is TRBV29-1 and J is TRBJ1-3; D gene ambiguous. CDR1 is SQVTM and CDR2 is ANQGSEA in the germline V gene. With 5 bases removed from V and 4 bases from J, the gap between germline ends came to 15 bases. The CDR3 has 14 amino acids. The CDR3, as DNA: TGCAGCGTTCTTCGGGAGGGAGGAGGAAACACCATATATTTT. Translation gives CSVLREGGGNTIYF. Variable domain in full (rest from reference TRBV29-1 and TRBJ1-3): SAVISQKPSRDICQRGTSLTIQCQVDSQVTMMFWYRQQPGQSLTLIATANQGSEATYESGFVIDKFPISRPNLTFSTLTVSNMSPEDSSIYLCSVLREGGGNTIYFGEGSWLTVV.

The chain joins TRBV6-5 to TRBJ2-5; 7 bases map to TRBD1. CDR3 size: 16 residues. From germline, CDR1 is MNHEY and CDR2 SVGAGI. V was clipped by 4 bases and J by 4 bases; unmatched bases: 12. The CDR3, as DNA: TGTGCCAGCAGTTCCCCCACAGGGGTGGGCGGAGAGACCCAGTACTTC. Its translation: CASSSPTGVGGETQYF.

The chain is built from TRBV18 and TRBJ1-4; D is uncertain. This CDR3 contains 12 residues. The ends were cut back, 7 bases at V and 8 bases at J, with 11 bases in the middle. Germline V gene data show CDR1 as KGHSH and CDR2 as LQKENI. For the CDR3, the DNA is TGTGCCAGCTTCCGACTAGCGGAAAAACTGTTTTTT. Its protein product is CASFRLAEKLFF.

The chain recombines TRBV10-3 with TRBJ2-6, with 7 bases lining up with TRBD2. This CDR3 comprises 17 residues. Per the germline V gene, CDR1 is ENHRY and CDR2 is SYGVKD. J was trimmed by 3 bases and V by 0 bases; bases with no gene match: 5. CDR3 DNA: TGTGCCATCAGTGAGTCGGCGGGAGCTGATGGGGCCAACGTCCTGACTTTC. As protein: CAISESAGADGANVLTF.

This clone turned up a few times. The CDR3 spells CASSQQNMNTEAFF. The CDR3 DNA reads as TGTGCCAGCAGTCAACAGAATATGAACACTGAAGCTTTCTTT. The V call is TRBV2, the J call TRBJ1-1, with D unclear. This CDR3 spans 14 amino acids. The germline V gene encodes CDR1 SNHLY and CDR2 FYNNEI. V shed 5 bases and J shed 0 bases, with 10 bases lying between them.

This clone showed up just once. The chain couples TRBV29-1 to TRBJ2-1; 12 bases fit TRBD2. V gave up 4 bases and J gave up 3 bases; unmatched junction bases: 4. In germline, CDR1 is SQVTM, CDR2 ANQGSEA. The CDR3 runs to 15 residues. Written as DNA, the CDR3 is TGCAGCGTTGGAACTAGCGGGGGGCTCTACAATGAGCAGTTCTTC. This gives the protein CSVGTSGGLYNEQFF.

The chain uses TRBV6-1 and TRBJ2-5; D may be TRBD2 (5 bases). The CDR3 extends over 14 amino acids. Germline V gene data show CDR1 as MNHNS and CDR2 as SASEGT. The V end was cut by 3 bases, the J end by 4 bases, with 12 bases between. CDR3 sequence (DNA): TGTGCCAGCAGTGATTTACTAGGCGCAGAGACCCAGTACTTC. Translating gives CASSDLLGAETQYF.

V is TRBV6-1 and J is TRBJ1-4; no clear D. Germline values: CDR1 MNHNS, CDR2 SASEGT. This CDR3 has 13 amino acids. V lost 3 bases to trimming and J lost 7 bases, with 9 bases between them. CDR3 sequence: CASSEFNSEKLFF. CDR3 sequence (DNA): TGTGCCAGCAGTGAGTTTAACAGTGAAAAACTGTTTTTT.

This clone occurred a few times. This sequence joins TRBV5-1 and TRBJ2-5, with D tentatively TRBD2 (6 bases). The tail of the sequence fits TRBJ2-7 better, so the J call may be wrong. In germline, CDR1 is SGHRS, CDR2 YFSETQ. This CDR3 contains 16 residues. The CDR3 loop is CASSLAGTPGQYEQYF. The CDR3 DNA is TGCGCCAGCAGCTTGGCGGGGACTCCGGGTCAGTACGAGCAGTACTTC.

The V and J genes are TRBV27 and TRBJ1-1; TRBD1 matches at 9 bases. V shed 7 bases, J shed 7 bases, and the junction held 4 bases outside the gene matches. The CDR3 sequence is 12 residues long. Germline V gene sequence: CDR1 MNHEY, CDR2 SMNVEV (reference sequence). CDR3 nucleotide sequence: TGTGCCAGCAAGGGACAGGGCATTGAAGCTTTCTTT. Its protein is CASKGQGIEAFF.

V is TRBV6-5 and J is TRBJ1-2; a possible D gene is TRBD1 (6 bases). Germline V gene data show CDR1 as MNHEY and CDR2 as SVGAGI. The ends were cut back, 0 bases at V and 4 bases at J, with 9 bases in the middle. The CDR3 length is 14 residues. The CDR3 region is CASSYSMTGYGYTF. Here the CDR3 DNA reads TGTGCCAGCAGTTACTCCATGACAGGCTATGGCTACACCTTC.

This chain connects TRBV28 to TRBJ2-2; D possibly corresponds to TRBD1 (6 bases). V was clipped by 6 bases and J by 6 bases, with 23 bases between them. CDR1 MDHEN and CDR2 SYDVKM come from the germline V gene. The CDR3 has 17 amino acids. CDR3 region: CASSYLRTGLGPGELFF. As DNA, the CDR3 is TGTGCCAGCAGCTATCTCCGAACAGGGTTGGGTCCCGGGGAGCTGTTTTTT.

The rearrangement joins TRBV19 to TRBJ2-7, with a tentative D call TRBD2 (7 bases). This CDR3 has 18 amino acids. Germline loops: CDR1 LNHDA, CDR2 SQIVND (reference sequence). V lost 3 bases, J lost 7 bases, and 28 bases lay in between. This chain's CDR3 is CASSIAGARRGPTIEQYF. The CDR3 nucleotides are TGTGCCAGTAGTATCGCGGGGGCACGCCGCGGTCCTACGATAGAGCAGTACTTC.

The V call is TRBV29-1, the J call TRBJ1-1; D not certain. With 1 base removed from V and 1 base from J, the gap between germline ends came to 7 bases. Germline loops: CDR1 SQVTM, CDR2 ANQGSEA. This CDR3 spans 13 amino acids. The CDR3 is CSVEGPKNTEAFF. CDR3 DNA: TGCAGCGTTGAAGGGCCGAAGAACACTGAAGCTTTCTTT.

Only a few counts were recorded for this clone. V is TRBV5-6 and J is TRBJ1-5; weak D call: TRBD1 (5 bases). V was trimmed by 2 bases and J by 5 bases, leaving 11 bases between them. CDR3 length: 14 amino acids. Germline V CDR1 and CDR2: SGHDT, YYEEEE. The CDR3 spells CASSFGDRDQPQHF. The CDR3 DNA follows: TGTGCCAGCAGCTTTGGTGACAGAGATCAGCCCCAGCATTTT.

This chain uses TRBV9 with TRBJ2-1; 7 bases fit TRBD1. CDR1 is SGDLS, CDR2 YYNGEE, per germline. This CDR3 has 17 residues. V shed 3 bases, J shed 4 bases, and the junction held 13 bases outside the gene matches. The CDR3 sequence is CASSAAFGAGGYNEQFF. The CDR3 DNA sequence: TGTGCCAGCAGCGCCGCATTTGGGGCAGGGGGATACAATGAGCAGTTCTTC.

This clone occurred a few times. This chain joins TRBV6-4 and TRBJ2-2; unclear D gene. Between the trimmed V and J ends, which lost 3 bases and 3 bases, there was a span of 5 bases. The CDR3 contains 13 residues. The germline CDR1 and CDR2 sequences are MRHNA and SNTAGT. The CDR3 DNA sequence: TGTGCCAGCAGTGAGGAGTACACCGGGGAGCTGTTTTTT. It translates to CASSEEYTGELFF.

This sequence joins TRBV29-1 and TRBJ1-4; D unclear. V lost 4 bases to trimming and J lost 0 bases, with 6 bases between them. Germline CDR1 SQVTM, CDR2 ANQGSEA. The CDR3 totals 13 residues. The CDR3 is CSVVSATNEKLFF. The DNA for the CDR3 is TGCAGCGTTGTCTCAGCAACTAATGAAAAACTGTTTTTT. The whole variable domain, filled in from reference TRBV29-1 and TRBJ1-4, reads SAVISQKPSRDICQRGTSLTIQCQVDSQVTMMFWYRQQPGQSLTLIATANQGSEATYESGFVIDKFPISRPNLTFSTLTVSNMSPEDSSIYLCSVVSATNEKLFFGSGTQLSVL.

The CDR3 DNA reads TGCAGCACCTTAGGCGGGGAGGCTGGAAACACCATATATTTT. Protein sequence: CSTLGGEAGNTIYF. The chain is built from TRBV29-1 and TRBJ1-3; D remains unclear. Germline CDR1 reads SQVTM; CDR2 reads ANQGSEA. The CDR3 consists of 14 residues. V gave up 8 bases and J gave up 2 bases, with 16 bases separating them.

CDR3 residues: CASSKAPDQDEQYF. CDR3 in DNA: TGTGCCAGCAGCAAGGCCCCCGATCAGGACGAGCAGTACTTC. The gene calls are TRBV21-1 and TRBJ2-7; the DNA was not compared with TRBD1, the D call given in the table. TRBV21-1 is a pseudogene. The CDR3 length is 14 residues.

The V call is TRBV7-8, the J call TRBJ2-7; D unclear. V lost 5 bases to trimming and J lost 2 bases, with 13 bases between them. Germline values: CDR1 SGHVS, CDR2 FQNEAQ. The CDR3 runs to 14 residues. The CDR3, as DNA: TGTGCCAGCAGCCCGAGAGAAGGAGCCTACGAGCAGTACTTC. Translating it yields CASSPREGAYEQYF.

The J gene is TRBJ2-5, the V gene TRBV27; the D gene is possibly TRBD2 (7 bases). Germline V gene data show CDR1 as MNHEY and CDR2 as SMNVEV (reference sequence). The CDR3 runs 15 residues. V lost 1 base to trimming and J lost 5 bases, with 14 bases between them. CDR3 protein: CASSLLGGGDETQYF. In DNA, the CDR3 is TGTGCCAGCAGTTTATTAGGGGGAGGGGATGAGACCCAGTACTTC.

The J gene is TRBJ2-1, the V gene TRBV4-1; 10 bases are shared with TRBD1. The CDR3 spans 16 residues. Trimming removed 2 bases from V and 2 bases from J; junction bases left unmatched: 3. Germline loops: CDR1 MGHRA, CDR2 YSYEKL. This chain's CDR3 is CASSQPTGGAYNEQFF. CDR3 DNA: TGCGCCAGCAGCCAACCGACAGGGGGCGCCTACAATGAGCAGTTCTTC.

The chain has TRBV6-1 and TRBJ2-7; D uncertain. Germline V gene data show CDR1 as MNHNS and CDR2 as SASEGT. Trimming stripped 6 bases from V and 6 bases from J, with 9 bases between. The CDR3 runs to 11 residues. CDR3 nucleotides: TGTGCCAGCAGATACGTGCGCGAGCAGTACTTC. It codes for CASRYVREQYF.

The genes are TRBV4-2 and TRBJ2-5; 15 nucleotides align to TRBD2. The V gene's germline CDR1 is LGHNA and CDR2 YNFKEQ. The CDR3 has 17 residues. Losses at the gene ends were 4 bases for V and 1 base for J; bases not matched to a gene: 4. CDR3 sequence (DNA): TGTGCCAGCAGCCTCCAGGGACTAGCGGGAGGCCAAGAGACCCAGTACTTC. Translated, it gives CASSLQGLAGGQETQYF.